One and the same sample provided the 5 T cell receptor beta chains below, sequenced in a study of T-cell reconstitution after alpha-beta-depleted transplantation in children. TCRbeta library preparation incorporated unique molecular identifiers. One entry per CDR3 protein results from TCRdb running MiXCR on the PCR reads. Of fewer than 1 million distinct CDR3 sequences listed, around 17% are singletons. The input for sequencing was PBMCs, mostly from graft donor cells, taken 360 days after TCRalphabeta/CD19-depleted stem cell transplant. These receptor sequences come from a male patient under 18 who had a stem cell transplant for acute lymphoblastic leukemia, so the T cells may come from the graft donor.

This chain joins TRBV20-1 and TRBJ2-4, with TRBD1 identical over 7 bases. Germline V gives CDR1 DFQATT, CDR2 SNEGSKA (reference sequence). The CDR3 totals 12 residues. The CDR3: CSVGTDHDIQYF. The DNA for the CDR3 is TGCAGCGTGGGGACAGACCATGACATTCAGTACTTC.

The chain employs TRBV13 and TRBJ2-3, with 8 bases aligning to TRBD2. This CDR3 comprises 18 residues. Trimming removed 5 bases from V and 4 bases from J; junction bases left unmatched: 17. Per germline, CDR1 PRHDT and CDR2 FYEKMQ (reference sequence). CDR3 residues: CASSPAGERESTADTQYF. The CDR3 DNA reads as TGTGCCAGCAGCCCCGCCGGCGAGCGGGAGAGCACCGCAGATACGCAGTATTTT. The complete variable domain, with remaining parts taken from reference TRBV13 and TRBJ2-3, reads AAGVIQSPRHLIKEKRETATLKCYPIPRHDTVYWYQQGPGQDPQFLISFYEKMQSDKGSIPDRFSAQQFSDYHSELNMSSLELGDSALYFCASSPAGERESTADTQYFGPGTRLTVL.

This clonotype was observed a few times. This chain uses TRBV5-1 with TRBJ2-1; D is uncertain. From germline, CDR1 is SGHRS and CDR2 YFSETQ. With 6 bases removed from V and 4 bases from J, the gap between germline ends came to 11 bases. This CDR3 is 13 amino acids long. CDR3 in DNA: TGCGCCAGCAAAGTGGGGATTTACAATGAGCAGTTCTTC. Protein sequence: CASKVGIYNEQFF.

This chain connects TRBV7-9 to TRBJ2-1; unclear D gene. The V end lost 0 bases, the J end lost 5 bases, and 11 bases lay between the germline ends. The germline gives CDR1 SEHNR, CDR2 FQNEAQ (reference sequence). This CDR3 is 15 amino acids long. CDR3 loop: CASSLAGISHNEQFF. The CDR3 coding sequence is TGTGCCAGCAGCTTAGCAGGGATTAGCCACAATGAGCAGTTCTTC.

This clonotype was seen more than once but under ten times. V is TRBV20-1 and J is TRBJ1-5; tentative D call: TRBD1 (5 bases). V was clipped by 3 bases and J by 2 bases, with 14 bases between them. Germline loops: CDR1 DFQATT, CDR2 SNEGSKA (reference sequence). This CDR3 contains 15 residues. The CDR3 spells CSASPITGGNQPQHF. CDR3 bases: TGCAGTGCTAGCCCAATTACAGGTGGCAATCAGCCCCAGCATTTT.